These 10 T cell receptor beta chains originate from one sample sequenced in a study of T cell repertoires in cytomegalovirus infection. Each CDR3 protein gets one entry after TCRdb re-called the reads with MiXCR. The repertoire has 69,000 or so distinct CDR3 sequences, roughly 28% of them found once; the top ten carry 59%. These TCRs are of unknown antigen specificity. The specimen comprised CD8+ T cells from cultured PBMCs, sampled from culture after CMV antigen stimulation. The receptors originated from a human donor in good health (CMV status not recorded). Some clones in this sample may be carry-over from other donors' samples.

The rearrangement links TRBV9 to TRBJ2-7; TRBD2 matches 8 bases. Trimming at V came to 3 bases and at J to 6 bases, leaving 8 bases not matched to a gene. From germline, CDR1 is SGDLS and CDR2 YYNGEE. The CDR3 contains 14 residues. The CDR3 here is CASSAAGSGGEQYF. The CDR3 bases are TGTGCCAGCAGCGCCGCAGGGAGCGGGGGCGAGCAGTACTTC.

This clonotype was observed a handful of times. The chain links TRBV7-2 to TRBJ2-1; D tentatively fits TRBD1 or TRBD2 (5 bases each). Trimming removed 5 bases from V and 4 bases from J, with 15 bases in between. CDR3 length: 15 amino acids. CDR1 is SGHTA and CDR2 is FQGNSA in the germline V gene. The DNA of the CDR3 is TGTGCCAGCAGCGGCGTCGGGGCCTATTACAATGAGCAGTTCTTC. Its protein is CASSGVGAYYNEQFF. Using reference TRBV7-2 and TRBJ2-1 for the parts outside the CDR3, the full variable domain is GAGVSQSPSNKVTEKGKDVELRCDPISGHTALYWYRQSLGQGLEFLIYFQGNSAPDKSGLPSDRFSAERTGGSVSTLTIQRTQQEDSAVYLCASSGVGAYYNEQFFGPGTRLTVL.

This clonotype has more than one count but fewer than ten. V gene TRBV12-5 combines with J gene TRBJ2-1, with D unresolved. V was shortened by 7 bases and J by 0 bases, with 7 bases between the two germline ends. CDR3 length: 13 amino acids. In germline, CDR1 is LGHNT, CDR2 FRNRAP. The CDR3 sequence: CASVDFSYNEQFF. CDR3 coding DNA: TGTGCTAGTGTCGATTTCTCCTACAATGAGCAGTTCTTC.

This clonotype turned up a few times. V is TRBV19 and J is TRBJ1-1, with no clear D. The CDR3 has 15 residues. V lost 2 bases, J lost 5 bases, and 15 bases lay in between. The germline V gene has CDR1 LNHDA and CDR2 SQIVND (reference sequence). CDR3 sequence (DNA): TGTGCCAGTAGTATATCGGCGGCGGCAGAGACTGAAGCTTTCTTT. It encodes CASSISAAAETEAFF.

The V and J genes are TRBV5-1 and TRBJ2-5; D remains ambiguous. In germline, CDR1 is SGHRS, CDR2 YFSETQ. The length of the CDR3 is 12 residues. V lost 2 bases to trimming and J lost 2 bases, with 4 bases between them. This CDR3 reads CASSFSQETQYF. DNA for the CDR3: TGCGCCAGCAGCTTCTCTCAAGAGACCCAGTACTTC.

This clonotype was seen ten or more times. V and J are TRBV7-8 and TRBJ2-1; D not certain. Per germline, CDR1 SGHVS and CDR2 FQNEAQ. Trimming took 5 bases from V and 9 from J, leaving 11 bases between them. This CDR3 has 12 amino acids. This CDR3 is CASSATFPEQFF. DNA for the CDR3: TGTGCCAGCAGCGCTACCTTTCCTGAGCAGTTCTTC.

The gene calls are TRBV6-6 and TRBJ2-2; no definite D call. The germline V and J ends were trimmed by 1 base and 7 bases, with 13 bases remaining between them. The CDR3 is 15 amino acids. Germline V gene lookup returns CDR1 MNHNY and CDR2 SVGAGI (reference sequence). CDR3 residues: CASSYYQDMGGELFF. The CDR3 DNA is TGTGCCAGCAGTTACTACCAAGATATGGGCGGGGAGCTGTTTTTT.

In nucleotides, the CDR3 is TGTGCCAGCACTCTTCCATCCGGGGAGCTGTTTTTT. Encoded protein: CASTLPSGELFF. The rearrangement links TRBV28 to TRBJ2-2, with D uncertain. The germline CDR1 and CDR2 sequences are MDHEN and SYDVKM. The CDR3 is 12 amino acids. The ends were cut back, 7 bases at V and 6 bases at J, with 9 bases in the middle. Variable domain in full (rest from reference TRBV28 and TRBJ2-2): DVKVTQSSRYLVKRTGEKVFLECVQDMDHENMFWYRQDPGLGLRLIYFSYDVKMKEKGDIPEGYSVSREKKERFSLILESASTNQTSMYLCASTLPSGELFFGEGSRLTVL.

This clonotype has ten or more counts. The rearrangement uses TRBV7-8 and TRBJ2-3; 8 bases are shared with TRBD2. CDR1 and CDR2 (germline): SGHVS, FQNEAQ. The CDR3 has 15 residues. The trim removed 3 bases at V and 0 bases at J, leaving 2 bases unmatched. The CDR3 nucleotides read TGTGCCAGCAGCTTTCTAGCGGGTAGCACAGATACGCAGTATTTT. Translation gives CASSFLAGSTDTQYF.

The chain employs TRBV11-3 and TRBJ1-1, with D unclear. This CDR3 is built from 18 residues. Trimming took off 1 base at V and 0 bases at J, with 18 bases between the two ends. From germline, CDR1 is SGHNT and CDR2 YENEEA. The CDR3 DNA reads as TGTGCCAGCAGCTTAGGCCTCCTCCAAACTGTCATGAACACTGAAGCTTTCTTT. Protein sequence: CASSLGLLQTVMNTEAFF.